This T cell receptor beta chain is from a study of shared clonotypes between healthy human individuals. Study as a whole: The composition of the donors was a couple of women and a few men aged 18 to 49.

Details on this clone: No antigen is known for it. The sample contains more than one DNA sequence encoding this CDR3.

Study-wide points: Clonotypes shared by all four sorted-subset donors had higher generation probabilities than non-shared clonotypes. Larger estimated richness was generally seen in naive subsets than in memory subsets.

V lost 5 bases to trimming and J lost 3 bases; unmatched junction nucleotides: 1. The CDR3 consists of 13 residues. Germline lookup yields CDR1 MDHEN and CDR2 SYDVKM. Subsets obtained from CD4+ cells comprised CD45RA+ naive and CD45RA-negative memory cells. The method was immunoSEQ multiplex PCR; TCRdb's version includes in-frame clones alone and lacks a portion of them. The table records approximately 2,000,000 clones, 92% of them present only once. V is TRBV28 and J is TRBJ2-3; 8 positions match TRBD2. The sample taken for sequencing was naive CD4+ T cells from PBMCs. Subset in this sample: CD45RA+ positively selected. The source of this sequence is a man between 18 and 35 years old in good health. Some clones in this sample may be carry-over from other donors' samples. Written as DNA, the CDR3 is TGTGCCAGCAGTCCTAGCGGGACAGATACGCAGTATTTT. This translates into CASSPSGTDTQYF.